This T cell receptor beta chain was observed in a study of T-cell reconstitution after alpha-beta-depleted transplantation in children. Unique molecular identifiers were used in preparing the TCRbeta library. A single record per CDR3 protein comes from TCRdb applying MiXCR to the PCR reads. The profile shows some 310,000 distinct CDR3 sequences, around 25% of them singletons. Germline V CDR1 and CDR2: LGHDT, YNNKEL (reference sequence). V shed 1 base and J shed 3 bases, with 13 bases lying between them. This CDR3 comprises 15 residues. The TCR comes from a male patient younger than 18 who had a stem cell transplant for acute lymphoblastic leukemia, so the T cells may come from the graft donor. This specimen consisted of PBMCs, mostly from graft donor cells, obtained 180 days after TCRalphabeta/CD19-depleted stem cell transplant. The V and J genes are TRBV3-1 and TRBJ2-7; D perhaps matches TRBD1 (5 bases). The CDR3 protein is CASSQVARTSYEQYF. CDR3 nucleotide sequence: TGTGCCAGCAGCCAAGTGGCAAGGACAAGCTACGAGCAGTACTTC.